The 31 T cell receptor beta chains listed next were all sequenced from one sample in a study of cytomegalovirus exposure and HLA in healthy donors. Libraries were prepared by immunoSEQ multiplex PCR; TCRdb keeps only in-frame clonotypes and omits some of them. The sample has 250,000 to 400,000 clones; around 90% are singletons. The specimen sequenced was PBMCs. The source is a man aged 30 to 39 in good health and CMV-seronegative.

CDR3 in amino acids: CASSLEVAGASTDTQYF. For the CDR3, the DNA is TGCGCCAGCAGCTTGGAGGTAGCGGGGGCCTCCACAGATACGCAGTATTTT. The V and J genes are TRBV5-1 and TRBJ2-3; 9 bases are a match to TRBD2. V lost 0 bases, J lost 2 bases, and 7 bases stayed unmatched. CDR1 is SGHRS and CDR2 is YFSETQ in the germline V gene. The CDR3 is made up of 17 amino acids.

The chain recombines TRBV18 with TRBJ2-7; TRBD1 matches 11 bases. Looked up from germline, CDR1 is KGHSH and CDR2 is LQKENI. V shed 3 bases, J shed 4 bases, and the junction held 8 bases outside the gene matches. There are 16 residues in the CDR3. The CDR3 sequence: CASSPPTGTGGYEQYF. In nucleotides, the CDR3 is TGTGCCAGCTCACCCCCTACCGGGACAGGGGGTTACGAGCAGTACTTC. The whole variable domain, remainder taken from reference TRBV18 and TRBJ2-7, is NAGVMQNPRHLVRRRGQEARLRCSPMKGHSHVYWYRQLPEEGLKFMVYLQKENIIDESGMPKERFSAEFPKEGPSILRIQQVVRGDSAAYFCASSPPTGTGGYEQYFGPGTRLTVT.

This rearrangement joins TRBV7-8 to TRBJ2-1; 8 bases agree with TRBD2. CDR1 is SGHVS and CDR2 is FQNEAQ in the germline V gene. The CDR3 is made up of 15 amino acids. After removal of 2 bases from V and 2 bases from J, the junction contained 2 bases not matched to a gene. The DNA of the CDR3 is TGTGCCAGCAGCTTACTGCGGGGGGCCTACAATGAGCAGTTCTTC. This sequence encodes CASSLLRGAYNEQFF.

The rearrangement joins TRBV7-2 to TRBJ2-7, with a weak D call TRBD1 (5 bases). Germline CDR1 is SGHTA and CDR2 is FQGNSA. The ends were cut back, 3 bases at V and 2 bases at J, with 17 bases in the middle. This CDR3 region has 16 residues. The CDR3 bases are TGTGCCAGCAGCTTTAGTAAGCAGGGCCTTCCCTACGAGCAGTACTTC. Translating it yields CASSFSKQGLPYEQYF.

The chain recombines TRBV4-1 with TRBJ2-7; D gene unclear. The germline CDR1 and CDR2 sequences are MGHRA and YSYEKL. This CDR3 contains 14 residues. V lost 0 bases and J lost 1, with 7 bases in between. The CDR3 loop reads CASSQDPVSYEQYF. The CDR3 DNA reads TGCGCCAGCAGCCAAGATCCGGTATCCTACGAGCAGTACTTC.

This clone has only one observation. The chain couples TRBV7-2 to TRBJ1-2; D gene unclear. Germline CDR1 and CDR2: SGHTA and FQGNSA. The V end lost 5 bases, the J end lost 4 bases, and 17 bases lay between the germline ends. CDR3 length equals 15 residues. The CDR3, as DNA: TGTGCCAGCAGCATTGACAAAACCCCCGTCTATGGCTACACCTTC. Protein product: CASSIDKTPVYGYTF.

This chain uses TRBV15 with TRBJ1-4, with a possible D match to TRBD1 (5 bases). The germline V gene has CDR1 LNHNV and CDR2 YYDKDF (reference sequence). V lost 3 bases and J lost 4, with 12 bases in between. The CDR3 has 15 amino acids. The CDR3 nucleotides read TGTGCCACCAGCAGCGCCCAGGGACTTAATGAAAAACTGTTTTTT. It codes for CATSSAQGLNEKLFF.

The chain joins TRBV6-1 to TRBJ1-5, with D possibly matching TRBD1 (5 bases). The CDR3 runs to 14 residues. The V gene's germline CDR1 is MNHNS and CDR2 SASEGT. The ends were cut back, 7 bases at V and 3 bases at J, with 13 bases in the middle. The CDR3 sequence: CASIRTGSNQPQHF. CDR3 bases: TGTGCCAGCATAAGAACAGGATCCAATCAGCCCCAGCATTTT.

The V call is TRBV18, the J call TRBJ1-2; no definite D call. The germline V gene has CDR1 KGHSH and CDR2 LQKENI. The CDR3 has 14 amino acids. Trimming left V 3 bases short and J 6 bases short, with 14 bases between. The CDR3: CASSPPEAGNGYTF. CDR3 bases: TGTGCCAGCTCACCCCCCGAGGCGGGGAATGGCTACACCTTC.

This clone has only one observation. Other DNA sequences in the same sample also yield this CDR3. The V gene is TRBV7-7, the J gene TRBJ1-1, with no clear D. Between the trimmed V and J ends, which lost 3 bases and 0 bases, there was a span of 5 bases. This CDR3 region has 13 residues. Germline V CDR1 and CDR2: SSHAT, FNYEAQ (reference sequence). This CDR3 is CASSFSLNTEAFF. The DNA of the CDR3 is TGTGCCAGCAGCTTCAGTTTGAACACTGAAGCTTTCTTT.

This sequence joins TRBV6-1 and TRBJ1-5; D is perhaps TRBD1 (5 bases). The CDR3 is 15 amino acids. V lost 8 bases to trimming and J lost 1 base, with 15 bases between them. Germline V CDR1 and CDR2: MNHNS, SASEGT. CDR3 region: CASSRDSPSNQPQHF. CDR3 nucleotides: TGTGCCAGCTCACGGGACTCACCCAGCAATCAGCCCCAGCATTTT.

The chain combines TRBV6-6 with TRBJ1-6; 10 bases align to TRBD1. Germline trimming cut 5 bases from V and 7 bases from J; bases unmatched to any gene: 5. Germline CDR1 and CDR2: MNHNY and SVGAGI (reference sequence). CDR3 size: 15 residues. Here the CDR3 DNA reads TGTGCCAGCAGTACAGACAGGGGGCTCAATTCACCCCTCCACTTT. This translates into CASSTDRGLNSPLHF.

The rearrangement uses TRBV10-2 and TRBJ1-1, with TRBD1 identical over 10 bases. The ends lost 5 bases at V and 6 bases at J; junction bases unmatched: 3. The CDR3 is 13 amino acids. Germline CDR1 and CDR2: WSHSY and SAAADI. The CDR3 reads CASSPGQGSEAFF. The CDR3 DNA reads TGCGCCAGCAGTCCGGGACAGGGGTCTGAAGCTTTCTTT.

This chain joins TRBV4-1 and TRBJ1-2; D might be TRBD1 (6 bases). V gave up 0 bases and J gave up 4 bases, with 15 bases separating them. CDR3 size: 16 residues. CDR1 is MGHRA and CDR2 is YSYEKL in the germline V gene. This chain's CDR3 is CASSQDSNRVPYGYTF. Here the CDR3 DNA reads TGCGCCAGCAGCCAAGATAGTAACAGGGTCCCCTATGGCTACACCTTC.

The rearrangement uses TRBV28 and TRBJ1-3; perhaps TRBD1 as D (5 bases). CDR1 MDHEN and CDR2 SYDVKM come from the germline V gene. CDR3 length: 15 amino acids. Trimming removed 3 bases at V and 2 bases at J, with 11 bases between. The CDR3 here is CASSFQGSPGNTIYF. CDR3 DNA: TGTGCCAGCAGTTTTCAGGGCTCGCCTGGAAACACCATATATTTT.

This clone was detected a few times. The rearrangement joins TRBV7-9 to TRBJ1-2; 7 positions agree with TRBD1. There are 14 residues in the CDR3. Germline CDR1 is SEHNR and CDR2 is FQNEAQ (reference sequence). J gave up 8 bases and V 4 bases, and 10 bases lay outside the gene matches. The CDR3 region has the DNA TGTGCCAGCAGCTCCCCGGAGAGGGACAGAGGCTACACCTTC. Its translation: CASSSPERDRGYTF.

In DNA form, the CDR3 reads TGCGCCAGCAGTCCAAGGGGCGCCGGGAACACCGGGGAGCTGTTTTTT. Residues: CASSPRGAGNTGELFF. J is TRBJ2-2 and V is TRBV4-1, with D possibly matching TRBD1 (5 bases). The V end was cut by 6 bases, the J end by 1 base, with 15 bases between. CDR1 and CDR2 from the germline V gene are MGHRA and YSYEKL. The CDR3 extends over 16 amino acids.

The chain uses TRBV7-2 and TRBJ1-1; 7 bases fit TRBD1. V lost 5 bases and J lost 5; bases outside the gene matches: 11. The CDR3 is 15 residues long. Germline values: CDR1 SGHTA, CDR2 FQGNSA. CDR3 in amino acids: CASSLPQEQGTEAFF. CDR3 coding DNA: TGTGCCAGCAGCCTCCCCCAGGAACAGGGGACTGAAGCTTTCTTT.

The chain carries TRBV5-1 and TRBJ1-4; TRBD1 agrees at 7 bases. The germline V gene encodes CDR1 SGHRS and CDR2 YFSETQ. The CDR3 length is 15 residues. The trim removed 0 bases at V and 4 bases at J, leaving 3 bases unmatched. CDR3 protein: CASSLDGTVNEKLFF. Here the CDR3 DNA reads TGCGCCAGCAGCTTGGACGGGACAGTTAATGAAAAACTGTTTTTT.

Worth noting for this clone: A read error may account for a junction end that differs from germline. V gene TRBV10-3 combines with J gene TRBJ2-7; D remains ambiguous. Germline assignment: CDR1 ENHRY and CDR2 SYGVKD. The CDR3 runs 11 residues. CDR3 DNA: TGTGCCAGCAGTGGGCACCACGAGCAGTACTTC. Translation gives CASSGHHEQYF.

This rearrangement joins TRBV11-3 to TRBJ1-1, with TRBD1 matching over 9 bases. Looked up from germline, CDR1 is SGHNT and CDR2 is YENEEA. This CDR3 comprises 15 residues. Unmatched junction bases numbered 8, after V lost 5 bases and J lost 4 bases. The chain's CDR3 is CASSPGTGMRTEAFF. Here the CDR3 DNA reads TGTGCCAGCAGCCCCGGGACAGGGATGCGCACTGAAGCTTTCTTT.

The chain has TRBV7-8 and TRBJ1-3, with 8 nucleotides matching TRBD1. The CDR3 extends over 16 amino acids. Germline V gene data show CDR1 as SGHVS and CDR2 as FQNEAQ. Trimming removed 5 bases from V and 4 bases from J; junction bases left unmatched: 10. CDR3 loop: CASSARGGTGGNTIYF. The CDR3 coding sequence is TGTGCCAGCAGCGCCCGCGGAGGGACAGGAGGAAACACCATATATTTT.

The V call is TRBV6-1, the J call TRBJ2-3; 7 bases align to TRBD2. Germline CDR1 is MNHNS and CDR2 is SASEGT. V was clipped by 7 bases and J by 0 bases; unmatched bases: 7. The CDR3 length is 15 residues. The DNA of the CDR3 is TGTGCCAGCAAAAGGCTAGCGGTCAGCACAGATACGCAGTATTTT. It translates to CASKRLAVSTDTQYF.

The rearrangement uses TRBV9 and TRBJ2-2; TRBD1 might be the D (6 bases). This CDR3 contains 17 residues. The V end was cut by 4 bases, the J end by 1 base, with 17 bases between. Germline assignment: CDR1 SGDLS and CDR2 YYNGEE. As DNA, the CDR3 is TGTGCCAGCAGCCCCCGTCCCGGGACACTGAACACCGGGGAGCTGTTTTTT. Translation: CASSPRPGTLNTGELFF.

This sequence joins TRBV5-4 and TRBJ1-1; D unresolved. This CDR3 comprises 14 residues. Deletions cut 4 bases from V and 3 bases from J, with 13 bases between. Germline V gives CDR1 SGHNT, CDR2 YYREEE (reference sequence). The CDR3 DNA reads TGTGCCAGCAGCAGGGTGGGAGGGTACACTGAAGCTTTCTTT. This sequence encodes CASSRVGGYTEAFF.

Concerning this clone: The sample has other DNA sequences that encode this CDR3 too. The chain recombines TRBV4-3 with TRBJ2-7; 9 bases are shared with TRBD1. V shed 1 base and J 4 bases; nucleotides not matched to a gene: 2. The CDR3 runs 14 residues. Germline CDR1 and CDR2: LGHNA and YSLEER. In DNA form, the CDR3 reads TGCGCCAGCAGCCAAGGGACAGGGGATTACGAGCAGTACTTC. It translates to CASSQGTGDYEQYF.

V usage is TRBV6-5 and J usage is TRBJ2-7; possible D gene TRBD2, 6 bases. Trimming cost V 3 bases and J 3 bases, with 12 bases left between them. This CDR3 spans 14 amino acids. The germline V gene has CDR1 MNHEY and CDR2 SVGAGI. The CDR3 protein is CASSYREGGYEQYF. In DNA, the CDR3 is TGTGCCAGCAGTTATCGTGAGGGAGGCTACGAGCAGTACTTC.

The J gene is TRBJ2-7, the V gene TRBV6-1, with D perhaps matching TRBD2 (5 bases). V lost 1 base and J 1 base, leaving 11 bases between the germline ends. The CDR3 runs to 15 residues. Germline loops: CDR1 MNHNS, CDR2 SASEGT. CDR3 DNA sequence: TGTGCCAGCAGTGAAGATAAGCGGAGTTCCTACGAGCAGTACTTC. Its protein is CASSEDKRSSYEQYF.

The CDR3: CASSLEWGPIATNEKLFF. Here the CDR3 DNA reads TGCGCCAGCAGCTTAGAATGGGGCCCTATCGCGACTAATGAAAAACTGTTTTTT. The rearrangement links TRBV5-1 to TRBJ1-4, with D possibly matching TRBD1 (5 bases). This CDR3 is 18 amino acids long. Trimming removed 2 bases from V and 2 bases from J, with 19 bases in between. In germline, CDR1 is SGHRS, CDR2 YFSETQ.

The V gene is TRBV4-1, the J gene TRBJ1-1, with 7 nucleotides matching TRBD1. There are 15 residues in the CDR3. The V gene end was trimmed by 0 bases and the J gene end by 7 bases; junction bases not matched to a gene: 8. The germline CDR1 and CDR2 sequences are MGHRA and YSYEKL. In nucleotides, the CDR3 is TGCGCCAGCAGCCAAGATTGGAGGGGGCTTAATGAAGCTTTCTTT. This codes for CASSQDWRGLNEAFF.

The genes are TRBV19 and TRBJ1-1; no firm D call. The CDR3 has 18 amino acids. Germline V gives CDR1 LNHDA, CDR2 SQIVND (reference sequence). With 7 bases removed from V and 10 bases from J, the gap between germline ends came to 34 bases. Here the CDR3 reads CASKVRVILPTEKTAAFF. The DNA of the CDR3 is TGTGCCAGTAAGGTACGGGTGATTCTCCCGACGGAGAAAACCGCAGCTTTCTTT.